Sequencing of this T cell receptor (beta chain) was carried out in a study of blood T cell repertoires in COVID-19. Study context: The United States, Italy and Spain provided the acute and convalescent COVID-19 samples. T cells, B-cell-depleted T cells, or PBMCs provided the cDNA or gDNA that served as material.

CDR1 is SGDLS, CDR2 YYNGEE, per germline. Trimming shortened V by 2 bases and J by 3 bases, and 8 bases separated the two germline ends. This CDR3 contains 13 residues. Original methodology: Amplification of reference gene primers provided the estimated nucleated cell counts. Measured with immunoSEQ multiplex PCR; TCRdb has only the in-frame clones, and not every one. From that table come the V and J calls and clone size; the DNA was used to work out D and trimming. The table shows about 100,000 clones, with about 85% occurring only once. Sequences were obtained from peripheral blood. The origin of this receptor is a human donor in a cohort sampled during active COVID-19. The chain carries TRBV9 and TRBJ1-2; maybe TRBD1 (5 bases). The CDR3 loop reads CASSVGEDYGYTF. The CDR3 DNA reads as TGTGCCAGCAGCGTGGGGGAGGACTATGGCTACACCTTC. Drawing the rest from reference TRBV9 and TRBJ1-2, the complete variable domain is DSGVTQTPKHLITATGQRVTLRCSPRSGDLSVYWYQQSLDQGLQFLIQYYNGEERAKGNILERFSAQQFPDLHSELNLSSLELGDSALYFCASSVGEDYGYTFGSGTRLTVV.